This T cell receptor (beta chain) emerged from a study of siplizumab effects on memory and regulatory T cells. Assay: immunoSEQ multiplex PCR; the TCRdb copy retains only in-frame clones and omits some. The sample has some 62,000 clones, less than 85% seen once. The germline CDR1 and CDR2 sequences are SGHRS and YFSETQ. Trimming stripped 0 bases from V and 0 bases from J, with 9 bases between. The CDR3 length is 15 residues. This sequence joins TRBV5-1 and TRBJ2-5; D unclear. The sample taken for sequencing was memory CD4+ T cells sorted from blood. The receptor's source is a human donor in good health. CDR3 residues: CASSLAIGDQETQYF. CDR3 in DNA: TGCGCCAGCAGCTTGGCTATCGGTGACCAAGAGACCCAGTACTTC.